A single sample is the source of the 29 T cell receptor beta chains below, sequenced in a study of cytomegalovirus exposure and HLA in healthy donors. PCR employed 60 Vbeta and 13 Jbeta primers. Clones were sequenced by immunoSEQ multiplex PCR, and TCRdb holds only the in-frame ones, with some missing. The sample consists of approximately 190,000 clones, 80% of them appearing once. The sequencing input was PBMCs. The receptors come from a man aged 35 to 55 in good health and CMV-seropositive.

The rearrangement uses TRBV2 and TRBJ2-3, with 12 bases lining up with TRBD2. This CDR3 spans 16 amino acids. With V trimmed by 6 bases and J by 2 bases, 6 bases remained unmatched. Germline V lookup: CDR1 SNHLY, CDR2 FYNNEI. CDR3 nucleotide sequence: TGTGCCAGCAGGGCAACTAGCGGGGGGACCACAGATACGCAGTATTTT. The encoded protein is CASRATSGGTTDTQYF.

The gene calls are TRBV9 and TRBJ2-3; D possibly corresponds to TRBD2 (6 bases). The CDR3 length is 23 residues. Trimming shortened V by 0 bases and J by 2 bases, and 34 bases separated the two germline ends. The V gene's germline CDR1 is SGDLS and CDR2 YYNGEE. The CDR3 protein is CASSVDPLPGGGKFRDDTDTQYF. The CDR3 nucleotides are TGTGCCAGCAGCGTAGATCCCCTTCCCGGGGGAGGTAAATTTCGAGATGACACAGATACGCAGTATTTT.

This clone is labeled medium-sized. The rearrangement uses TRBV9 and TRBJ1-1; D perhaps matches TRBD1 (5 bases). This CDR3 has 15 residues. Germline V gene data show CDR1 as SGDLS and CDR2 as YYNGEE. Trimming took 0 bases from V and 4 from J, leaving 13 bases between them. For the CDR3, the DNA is TGTGCCAGCAGCGTAGGTAAGGGGTTGGGCACTGAAGCTTTCTTT. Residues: CASSVGKGLGTEAFF.

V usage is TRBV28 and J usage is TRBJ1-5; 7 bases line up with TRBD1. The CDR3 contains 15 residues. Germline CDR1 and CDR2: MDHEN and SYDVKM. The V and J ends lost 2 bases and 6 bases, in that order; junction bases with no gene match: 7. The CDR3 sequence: CASSLGDSRSQPQHF. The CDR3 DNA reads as TGTGCCAGCAGTTTAGGGGACAGCCGGAGTCAGCCCCAGCATTTT.

As DNA, the CDR3 is TGTGCCAGCAGCCGAACTTCTCAGGGGCCGGGTGGCTACACCTTC. Translated: CASSRTSQGPGGYTF. This chain connects TRBV7-3 to TRBJ1-2; tentative D call: TRBD1 (6 bases). This CDR3 region has 15 residues. Germline V gene sequence: CDR1 SGHTA, CDR2 FQGTGA. V was clipped by 5 bases and J by 7 bases, with 20 bases between them.

Here the CDR3 reads CASSRRTVNTEAFF. The DNA for the CDR3 is TGTGCCAGCAGCAGAAGGACAGTGAACACTGAAGCTTTCTTT. The chain combines TRBV11-2 with TRBJ1-1, with D perhaps TRBD1 (6 bases). CDR3 length equals 14 residues. V was trimmed by 5 bases and J by 0 bases, leaving 10 bases between them. CDR1 and CDR2 (germline): SGHAT, FQNNGV.

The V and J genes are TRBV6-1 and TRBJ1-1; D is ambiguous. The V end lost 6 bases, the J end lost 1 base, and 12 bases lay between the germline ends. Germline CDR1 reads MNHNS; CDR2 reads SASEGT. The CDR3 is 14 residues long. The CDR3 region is CASSGNRKNTEAFF. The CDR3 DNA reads TGTGCCAGCAGCGGTAACAGAAAGAACACTGAAGCTTTCTTT.

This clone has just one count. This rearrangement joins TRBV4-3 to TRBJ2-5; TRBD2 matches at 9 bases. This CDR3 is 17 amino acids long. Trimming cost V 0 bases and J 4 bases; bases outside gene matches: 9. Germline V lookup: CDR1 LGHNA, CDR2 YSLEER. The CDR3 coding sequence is TGCGCCAGCAGCCAAGATAGCCTAGCGGGGATCGGAGAGACCCAGTACTTC. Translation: CASSQDSLAGIGETQYF.

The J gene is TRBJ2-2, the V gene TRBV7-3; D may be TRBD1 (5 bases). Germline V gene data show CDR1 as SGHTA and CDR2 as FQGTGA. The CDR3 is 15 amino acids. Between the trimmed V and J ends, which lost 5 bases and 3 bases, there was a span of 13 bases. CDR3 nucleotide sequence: TGTGCCAGCAGCGAGCAGGGTTTAGACACCGGGGAGCTGTTTTTT. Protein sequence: CASSEQGLDTGELFF.

The chain's CDR3 is CASSPGQGAYEQYF. CDR3 coding DNA: TGTGCCAGCAGCCCGGGACAGGGGGCCTACGAGCAGTACTTC. The chain couples TRBV5-5 to TRBJ2-7; 11 nucleotides match TRBD1. The CDR3 runs 14 residues. The V and J ends lost 4 bases and 2 bases, in that order; junction bases with no gene match: 2. Germline V lookup: CDR1 SGHKS, CDR2 YYEKEE (reference sequence).

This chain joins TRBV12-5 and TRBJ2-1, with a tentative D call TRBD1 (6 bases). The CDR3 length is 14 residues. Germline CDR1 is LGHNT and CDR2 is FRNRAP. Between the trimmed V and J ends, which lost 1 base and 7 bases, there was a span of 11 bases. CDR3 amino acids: CASGLDRVGNEQFF. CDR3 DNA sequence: TGTGCTAGTGGTTTGGACAGGGTCGGGAATGAGCAGTTCTTC.

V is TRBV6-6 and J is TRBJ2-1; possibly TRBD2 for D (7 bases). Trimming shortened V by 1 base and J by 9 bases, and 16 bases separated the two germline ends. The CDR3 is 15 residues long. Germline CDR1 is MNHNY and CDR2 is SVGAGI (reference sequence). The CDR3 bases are TGTGCCAGCAGTTACTTGGAGGGGGGGCTTGGTGAGCAGTTCTTC. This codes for CASSYLEGGLGEQFF.

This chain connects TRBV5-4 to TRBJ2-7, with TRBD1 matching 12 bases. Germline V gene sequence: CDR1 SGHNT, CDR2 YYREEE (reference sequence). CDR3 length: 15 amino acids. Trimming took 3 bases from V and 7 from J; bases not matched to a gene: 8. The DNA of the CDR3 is TGTGCCAGCAGCTCCCGGGACAGGGGGCTGTTGGAGCAGTACTTC. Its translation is CASSSRDRGLLEQYF.

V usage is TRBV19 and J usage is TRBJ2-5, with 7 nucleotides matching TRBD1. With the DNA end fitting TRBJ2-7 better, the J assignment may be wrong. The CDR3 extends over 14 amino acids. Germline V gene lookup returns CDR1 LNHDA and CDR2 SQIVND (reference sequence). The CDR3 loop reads CASSDPGQTYEQYF. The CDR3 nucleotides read TGTGCCAGTAGTGACCCGGGACAGACCTACGAGCAGTACTTC.

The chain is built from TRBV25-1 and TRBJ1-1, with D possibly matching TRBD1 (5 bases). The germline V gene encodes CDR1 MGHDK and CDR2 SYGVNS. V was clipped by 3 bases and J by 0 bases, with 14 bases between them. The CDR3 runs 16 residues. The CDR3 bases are TGTGCCAGCAGTGAGGAGGGACCTTTCATGAACACTGAAGCTTTCTTT. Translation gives CASSEEGPFMNTEAFF.

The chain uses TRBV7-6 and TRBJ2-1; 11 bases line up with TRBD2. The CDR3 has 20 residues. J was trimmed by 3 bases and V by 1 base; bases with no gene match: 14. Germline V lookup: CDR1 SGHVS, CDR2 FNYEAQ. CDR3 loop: CASSLVETSGGLLSYNEQFF. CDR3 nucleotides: TGTGCCAGCAGCTTAGTGGAAACTAGCGGGGGCCTCCTTAGCTACAATGAGCAGTTCTTC.

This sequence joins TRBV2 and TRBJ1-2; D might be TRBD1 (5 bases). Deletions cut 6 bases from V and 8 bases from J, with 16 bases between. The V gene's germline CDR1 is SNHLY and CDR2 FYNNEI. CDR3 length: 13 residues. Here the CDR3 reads CASSPTGGGGYTF. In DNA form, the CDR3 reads TGTGCCAGCAGCCCCACGGGGGGAGGCGGCTACACCTTC.

CDR3 loop: CASSPRSSDYNYEQYF. In DNA, the CDR3 is TGTGCCAGCTCACCACGGTCATCGGACTACAACTACGAGCAGTACTTC. The rearrangement uses TRBV18 and TRBJ2-7; perhaps TRBD2 as D (6 bases). Germline-derived CDR1 and CDR2 are KGHSH and LQKENI. The CDR3 spans 16 residues. V was cut by 1 base and J by 3 bases, with 16 bases left in between.

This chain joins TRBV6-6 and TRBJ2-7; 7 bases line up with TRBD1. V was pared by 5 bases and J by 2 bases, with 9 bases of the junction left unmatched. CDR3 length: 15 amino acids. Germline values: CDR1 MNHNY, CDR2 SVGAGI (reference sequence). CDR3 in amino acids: CASSSRQGRPYEQYF. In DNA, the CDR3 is TGTGCCAGCAGTAGCCGACAGGGCCGACCCTACGAGCAGTACTTC.

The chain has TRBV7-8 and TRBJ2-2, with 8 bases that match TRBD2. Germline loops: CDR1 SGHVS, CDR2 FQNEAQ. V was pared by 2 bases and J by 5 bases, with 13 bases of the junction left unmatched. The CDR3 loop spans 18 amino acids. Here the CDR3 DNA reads TGTGCCAGCAGCTTATCCCAAAGCGGGGGCGGGCTTACCGGGGAGCTGTTTTTT. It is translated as CASSLSQSGGGLTGELFF. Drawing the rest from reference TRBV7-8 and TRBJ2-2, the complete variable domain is GAGVSQSPRYKVAKRGQDVALRCDPISGHVSLFWYQQALGQGPEFLTYFQNEAQLDKSGLPSDRFFAERPEGSVSTLKIQRTQQEDSAVYLCASSLSQSGGGLTGELFFGEGSRLTVL.

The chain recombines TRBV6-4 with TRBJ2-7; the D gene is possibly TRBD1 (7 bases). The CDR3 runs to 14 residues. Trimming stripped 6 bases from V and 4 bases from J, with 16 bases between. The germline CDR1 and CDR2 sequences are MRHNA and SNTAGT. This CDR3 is CASRGSAGGYEQYF. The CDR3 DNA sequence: TGTGCCAGCAGGGGGTCAGCAGGGGGGTACGAGCAGTACTTC.

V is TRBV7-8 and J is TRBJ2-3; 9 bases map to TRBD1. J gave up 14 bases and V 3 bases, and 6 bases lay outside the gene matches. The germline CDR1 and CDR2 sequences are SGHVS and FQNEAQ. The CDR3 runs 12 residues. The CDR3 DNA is TGTGCCAGCAGCTTGGTGGACAGGGGAGTGTATTTT. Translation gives CASSLVDRGVYF.

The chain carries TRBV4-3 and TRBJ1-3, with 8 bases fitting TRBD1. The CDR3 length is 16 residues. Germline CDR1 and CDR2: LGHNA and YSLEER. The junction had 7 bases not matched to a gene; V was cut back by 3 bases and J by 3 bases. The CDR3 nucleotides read TGCGCCAGCAGCCACGGGGCAGGGGGCTTTGGAAACACCATATATTTT. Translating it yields CASSHGAGGFGNTIYF.

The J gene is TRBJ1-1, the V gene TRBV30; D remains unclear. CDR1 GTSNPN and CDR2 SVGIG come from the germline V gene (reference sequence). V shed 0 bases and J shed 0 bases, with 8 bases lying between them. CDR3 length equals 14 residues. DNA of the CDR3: TGTGCCTGGAGTGTCCCGGGTCTGAACACTGAAGCTTTCTTT. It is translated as CAWSVPGLNTEAFF.

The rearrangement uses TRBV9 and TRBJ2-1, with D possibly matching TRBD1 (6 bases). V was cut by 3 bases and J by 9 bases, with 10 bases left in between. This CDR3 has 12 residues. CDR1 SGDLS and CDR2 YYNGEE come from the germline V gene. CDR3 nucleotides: TGTGCCAGCAGCGACAGGGACGCTGAGCAGTTCTTC. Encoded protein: CASSDRDAEQFF.

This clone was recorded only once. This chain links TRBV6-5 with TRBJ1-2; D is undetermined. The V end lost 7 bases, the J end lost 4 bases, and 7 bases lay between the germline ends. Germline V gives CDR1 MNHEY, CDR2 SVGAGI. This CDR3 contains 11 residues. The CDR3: CASNGLYGYTF. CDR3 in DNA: TGTGCCAGCAATGGCCTCTATGGCTACACCTTC.

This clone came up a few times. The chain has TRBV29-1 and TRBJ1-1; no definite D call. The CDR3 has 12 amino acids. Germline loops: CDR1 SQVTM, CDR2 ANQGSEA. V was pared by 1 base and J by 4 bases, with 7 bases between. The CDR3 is CSVEVEVTEAFF. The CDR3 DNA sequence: TGCAGCGTTGAAGTAGAGGTCACTGAAGCTTTCTTT.

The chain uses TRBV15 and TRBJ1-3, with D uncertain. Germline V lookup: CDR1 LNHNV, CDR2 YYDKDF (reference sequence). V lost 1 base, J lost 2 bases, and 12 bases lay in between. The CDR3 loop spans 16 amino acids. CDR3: CATSRVSVAAGNTIYF. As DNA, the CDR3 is TGTGCCACCAGCAGAGTAAGTGTGGCTGCTGGAAACACCATATATTTT.

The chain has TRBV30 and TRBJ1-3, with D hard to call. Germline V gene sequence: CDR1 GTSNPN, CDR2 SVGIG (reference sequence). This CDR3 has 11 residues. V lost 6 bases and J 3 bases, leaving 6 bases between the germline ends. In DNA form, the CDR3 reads TGTGCCTGCGACAATGGAAACACCATATATTTT. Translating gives CACDNGNTIYF.